The T cell receptor (beta chain) under discussion was sequenced for a study of identical twins. Study conclusions and caveats: Compared with unrelated sharing, twin-shared out-of-frame alpha sequences had more low-probability sequences.

With regard to this clonotype: Its antigen is not known.

Germline V CDR1 and CDR2: SGHAT, FQDESV (reference sequence). The V gene lost 7 bases and the J gene lost 5 bases, with 12 bases spanning the gap. The CDR3 length is 13 residues. A universal primer site was incorporated via template switching, and the cDNA contained unique molecular identifiers. TCRdb fed the 5' RACE reads into MiXCR, producing one record per CDR3 protein. Counted here are about 530,000 distinct CDR3 sequences, nearly 15% occurring once; the ten biggest clones make up roughly 0.42%. The same sample was also studied in work on yellow fever vaccine responses in identical twins.

The chain has TRBV11-1 and TRBJ2-1; perhaps TRBD2 as D (5 bases). What was sequenced was CD4+ T cells sorted from blood. The clonotype was recovered from a woman aged 18-30 years in good health. The CDR3 coding sequence is TGTGCCAGCACCACAACTAGGGACAATGAGCAGTTCTTC. Protein sequence: CASTTTRDNEQFF.